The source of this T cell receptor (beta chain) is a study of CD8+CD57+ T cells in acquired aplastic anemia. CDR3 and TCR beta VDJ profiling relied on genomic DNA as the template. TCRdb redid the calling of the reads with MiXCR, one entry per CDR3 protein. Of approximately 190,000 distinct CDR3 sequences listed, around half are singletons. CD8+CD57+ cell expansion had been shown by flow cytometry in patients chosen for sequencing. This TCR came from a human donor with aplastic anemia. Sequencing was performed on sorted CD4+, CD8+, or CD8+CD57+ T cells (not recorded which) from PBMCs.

CDR3 DNA sequence: TGTGCCAGCAGCGTATTAGGTGGGGGCCAAGAGACCCAGTACTTC. Its translation: CASSVLGGGQETQYF. The chain carries TRBV9 and TRBJ2-5; D may be TRBD1 or TRBD2 (5 bases each). Germline V gene lookup returns CDR1 SGDLS and CDR2 YYNGEE. V lost 1 base and J 1 base, leaving 11 bases between the germline ends. The CDR3 is 15 residues long.